Below are 2 T cell receptor beta chains sequenced from a single sample in a study of T cell repertoires in cytomegalovirus infection. TCRdb used MiXCR to reprocess the reads, holding one entry per CDR3 protein. Of fewer than 350,000 distinct CDR3 sequences in the sample, 25% to 30% were seen once. Their antigens remain unidentified. Sequenced material: cultured PBMCs, taken from culture after CMV antigen stimulation. Receptors were obtained from a human donor in good health (CMV status not recorded). Some clones in this sample may be carry-over from other donors' samples.

The CDR3 loop is CASSYRQGLAGSPLHF. The CDR3, as DNA: TGTGCCAGCAGTTACAGACAGGGATTAGCAGGTTCACCCCTCCACTTT. The chain has TRBV6-6 and TRBJ1-6; TRBD1 matches at 7 bases. CDR1 and CDR2 from the germline V gene are MNHNY and SVGAGI (reference sequence). This CDR3 spans 16 amino acids. The junction had 10 bases not matched to a gene; V was cut back by 2 bases and J by 9 bases.

This clonotype has a handful of counts. The V call is TRBV30, the J call TRBJ1-3; no definite D call. Germline assignment: CDR1 GTSNPN and CDR2 SVGIG (reference sequence). Trimming removed 2 bases at V and 0 bases at J, with 8 bases between. This CDR3 spans 14 amino acids. The CDR3 DNA is TGTGCCTGGAGTCCGTTCCCCTCTGGAAACACCATATATTTT. This encodes CAWSPFPSGNTIYF.